This is a list of T cell receptor beta chains from one sample in a study of blood T cell repertoires in COVID-19. Sequencing used immunoSEQ multiplex PCR; TCRdb keeps in-frame clones, though not all of them. The sample shows 200,000 to 250,000 clones, 80% to 90% of them seen only once. Sequenced sample: peripheral blood. These receptors were collected from an elderly man with acute or convalescent COVID-19. Both conserved end residues are part of each CDR3. A D gene is named only where the DNA matches it firmly. A clone size is listed for some rows: how often the clone was seen (once, few, many), or a class if it is expanded.

V gene	J gene	clone size	D gene	CDR3 DNA	CDR3 protein
TRBV7-2	TRBJ2-7	NA	TRBD2	TGTGCCAGCAGCTTGGCGGGAGGTCGGTCCTACGAGCAGTACTTC	CASSLAGGRSYEQYF
TRBV20-1	TRBJ2-2	few	NA	TGCAGTGCCCCTGGGCACAGAGAAATGTTTTTT	CSAPGHREMFF
TRBV18	TRBJ1-1	NA	NA	TGTGCCAGCTCACCACGAGAGTCCAGGGATATGAACACTGAAGCTTTCTTT	CASSPRESRDMNTEAFF
TRBV7-9	TRBJ2-7	NA	TRBD2	TGTGCCAGCAGAGCGGGAGGAGACGAGCAGTACTTC	CASRAGGDEQYF
TRBV19	TRBJ2-4	NA	TRBD1	TGTGCCAGTAGTATAAACAGGGGATCGGCCTCCTTAGGAAACATTCAGTACTTC	CASSINRGSASLGNIQYF
TRBV3-1/TRBV3-2	TRBJ2-7	NA	NA	TGTGCCAGCAGCCCCCGGACAGTCTACGAGCAGTACTTC	CASSPRTVYEQYF
TRBV7-6	TRBJ1-4	NA	TRBD1	TGTGCCAGCAGCTTGGGACAGGGGCGTGAAAAACTGTTTTTT	CASSLGQGREKLFF
TRBV6-1	TRBJ2-7	once	TRBD1	TGTGCCAGCAGTGAAGCAGGGACAGGGACCTACGAGCAGTACTTC	CASSEAGTGTYEQYF
TRBV28	TRBJ1-3	once	TRBD1	TGTGCCAGCAGTTCACTGGACAGGGGAAACACCATATATTTT	CASSSLDRGNTIYF
TRBV19	TRBJ2-1	NA	TRBD2	TGTGCCAGTAGTCTCTACGCTAGCGGGAACCGGAATGAGCAGTTCTTC	CASSLYASGNRNEQFF
TRBV19	TRBJ2-5	NA	NA	TGTGCCAGTAGTATAACCGGCAGCTCGGGGGAGACCCAGTACTTC	CASSITGSSGETQYF
TRBV28	TRBJ2-7	NA	NA	TGTGCCAGCAGCAGAACAGGGATACGGTACGAGCAGTACTTC	CASSRTGIRYEQYF
TRBV2	TRBJ1-3	NA	TRBD1	TGTGCCAGCCGACCTCCTTCGACAGGGCTGTCGGCTGGAAACACCATATATTTT	CASRPPSTGLSAGNTIYF
TRBV3-1/TRBV3-2	TRBJ1-2	few	NA	TGTGCCAGCAGTCACGAAGGGGAAAGGTCCAGCTATGGCTACACCTTC	CASSHEGERSSYGYTF
TRBV9	TRBJ2-1	NA	TRBD1	TGTGCCAGCAGAGAAGACAGGGTGGGCGGCTCAAATGAGCAGTTCTTC	CASREDRVGGSNEQFF
TRBV13	TRBJ1-5	NA	TRBD1	TGTGCCAGCAGCTTGGGCAGGGGGCGAGGACAGCCCCAGCATTTT	CASSLGRGRGQPQHF
TRBV5-4	TRBJ2-2	NA	TRBD1	TGTGCCAGCAGCTTTCAACAGGGGTTTGCCGGGGAGCTGTTTTTT	CASSFQQGFAGELFF
TRBV11-2	TRBJ2-2	NA	NA	TGTGCCAGCAGCTTTGAGGTTTTGGGCACCGGGGAGCTGTTTTTT	CASSFEVLGTGELFF
TRBV5-5	TRBJ2-2	NA	NA	TGTGCCAGCAGCTTCCAAGCCTGGGCACCCGGGGAGCTGTTTTTT	CASSFQAWAPGELFF
TRBV7-9	TRBJ2-7	NA	NA	TGTGCCAGCAGCCTTGATGGGGGCGGGTACGAGCAGTACTTC	CASSLDGGGYEQYF
TRBV12-3/TRBV12-4	TRBJ2-7	NA	NA	TGTGCCAGCAGTTTATCCGATAGAACCGAGCAGTACTTC	CASSLSDRTEQYF
TRBV9	TRBJ2-5	once	TRBD1	TGTGCCAGCAGCGTAAACGTAGGACAGGGAGAGACCCAGTACTTC	CASSVNVGQGETQYF
TRBV5-1	TRBJ2-1	NA	TRBD1	TGCGCCAGCAGCTCAGGAGGACAGGGAGTCTACAATGAGCAGTTCTTC	CASSSGGQGVYNEQFF
TRBV19	TRBJ2-2	NA	NA	TGTGCCAGTAGTATAGATCGGGGCACCGGGGAGCTGTTTTTT	CASSIDRGTGELFF
TRBV11-2	TRBJ2-5	NA	NA	TGTGCCAGCAGCTCCTTGGGCCGGGGGGAGACCCAGTACTTC	CASSSLGRGETQYF
TRBV28	TRBJ2-3	NA	NA	TGTGCCACCACAGATAGCACAGATACGCAGTATTTT	CATTDSTDTQYF
TRBV6-6	TRBJ1-6	NA	NA	TGTGCCAGCAGTCCCGGGCGGGGGTCCCCCTCCTATAATTCACCCCTCCACTTT	CASSPGRGSPSYNSPLHF
TRBV7-6	TRBJ2-1	NA	TRBD2	TGTGCCAGCAGCTTAGGGCTAGCGGGAGTCTACAATGAGCAGTTCTTC	CASSLGLAGVYNEQFF
TRBV5-1	TRBJ2-3	NA	TRBD2	TGCGCCAGCAGTCTAGCGGGACGCACAGATACGCAGTATTTT	CASSLAGRTDTQYF
TRBV25-1	TRBJ1-4	NA	NA	TGTGCCAGTACCGACGGGGGGTTTAATGAAAAACTGTTTTTT	CASTDGGFNEKLFF
TRBV15	TRBJ2-1	NA	NA	TGTGCCACCAGCAGAGGTGGTTCGAGGGAAAATGAGCAGTTCTTC	CATSRGGSRENEQFF
TRBV12-3/TRBV12-4	TRBJ1-1	NA	NA	TGTGCCAGTGGCAGGGTGAACACTGAAGCTTTCTTT	CASGRVNTEAFF
TRBV7-2	TRBJ1-2	NA	NA	TGTGCCAGCAGCTTAGGGCCGGGGGACGCTAACTATGGCTACACCTTC	CASSLGPGDANYGYTF
TRBV7-2	TRBJ1-5	NA	NA	TGTGCCAGCAGCTTAGCAGGGGGAAGCAATCAGCCCCAGCATTTT	CASSLAGGSNQPQHF
TRBV12-2	TRBJ1-6	NA	NA	TGTGCAAGTCGGTACACCGGGACAGTGAGAAGCTCCTATAATTCACCCCTCCACTTT	CASRYTGTVRSSYNSPLHF
TRBV6-5	TRBJ2-5	NA	TRBD1	TGTGCCAGCTGGAACAGGGGGCCCGAGACCCAGTACTTC	CASWNRGPETQYF
TRBV12-3/TRBV12-4	TRBJ2-7	NA	TRBD1	TGTGCCAGCAGCCTGGGACAGTTCTACGAGCAGTACTTC	CASSLGQFYEQYF
TRBV7-2	TRBJ2-4	NA	NA	TGTGCCAGCAGCTTAGTAGAGGGGGGGAGGTACTTC	CASSLVEGGRYF
TRBV5-1	TRBJ1-6	NA	TRBD1	TGCGCCAGCAGCCCGGGACAGGGGGCAAGAAATTCACCCCTCCACTTT	CASSPGQGARNSPLHF
TRBV6-2/TRBV6-3	TRBJ1-4	NA	NA	TGTGCCAGCAGTTATAAGGGAGGTGAAAAACTGTTTTTT	CASSYKGGEKLFF
TRBV2	TRBJ1-2	NA	NA	TGTGCCAGCAGTCGGGACATGAACTATGGCTACACCTTC	CASSRDMNYGYTF